This T cell receptor (beta chain) appears in the sequencing data of a study of T cell clonality in common variable immunodeficiency. Overall study results and limits: Fewer deletions and N-nucleotide insertions were reportedly seen in common variable immunodeficiency TCR beta sequences. CVID subjects showed higher TCRbeta clonality than healthy controls.

The method was immunoSEQ multiplex PCR; TCRdb's version includes in-frame clones alone and lacks a portion of them. This sample has 25,000 to 30,000 clones, each found more than once. In germline, CDR1 is SNHLY, CDR2 FYNNEI. V dropped 9 bases and J dropped 10; count of bases not matched to a gene: 5. There are 12 residues in the CDR3. On this clone: The antigen is undetermined. The read finishes 3 residues shy of the CDR3 end, and the germline J gene is used to complete it.

The TCR was taken from a human donor with common variable immunodeficiency. The chain combines TRBV2 with TRBJ1-6; 8 positions match TRBD1. The sequenced material came from peripheral blood mononuclear cells. The CDR3 is CASNRGESPLHF. The covered CDR3 bases are TGTGCCAGTAACAGGGGGGAGTCACCC.